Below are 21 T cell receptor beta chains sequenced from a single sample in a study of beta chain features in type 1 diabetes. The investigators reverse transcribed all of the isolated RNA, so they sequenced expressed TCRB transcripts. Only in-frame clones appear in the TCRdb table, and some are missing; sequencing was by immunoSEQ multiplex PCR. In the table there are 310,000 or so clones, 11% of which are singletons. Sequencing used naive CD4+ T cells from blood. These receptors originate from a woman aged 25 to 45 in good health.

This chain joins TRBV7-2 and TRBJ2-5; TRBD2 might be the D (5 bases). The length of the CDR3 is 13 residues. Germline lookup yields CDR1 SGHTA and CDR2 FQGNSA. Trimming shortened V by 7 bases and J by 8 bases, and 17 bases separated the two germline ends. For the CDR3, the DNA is TGTGCCAGCACCCCCCGCGACCGGGGAACCCAGTACTTC. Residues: CASTPRDRGTQYF.

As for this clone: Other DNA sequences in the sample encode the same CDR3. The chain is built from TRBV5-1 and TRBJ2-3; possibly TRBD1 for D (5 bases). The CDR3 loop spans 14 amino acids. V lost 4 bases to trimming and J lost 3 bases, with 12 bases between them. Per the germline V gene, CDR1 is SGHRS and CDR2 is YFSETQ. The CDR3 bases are TGCGCCAGCAGCCCAGGGCAGGGTACAGATACGCAGTATTTT. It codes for CASSPGQGTDTQYF.

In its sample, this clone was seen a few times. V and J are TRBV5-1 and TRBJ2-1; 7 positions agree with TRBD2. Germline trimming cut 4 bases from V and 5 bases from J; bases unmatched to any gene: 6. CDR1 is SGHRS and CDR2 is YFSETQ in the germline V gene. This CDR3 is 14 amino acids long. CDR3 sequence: CASSRGEDDNEQFF. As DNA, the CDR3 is TGCGCCAGCAGCCGGGGGGAGGATGACAATGAGCAGTTCTTC.

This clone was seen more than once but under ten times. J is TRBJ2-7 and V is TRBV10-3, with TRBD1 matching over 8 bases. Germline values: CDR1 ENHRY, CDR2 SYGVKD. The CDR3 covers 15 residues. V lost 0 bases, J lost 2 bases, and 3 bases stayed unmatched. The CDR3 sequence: CAISESTGAPYEQYF. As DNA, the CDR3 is TGTGCCATCAGTGAGTCGACAGGGGCTCCCTACGAGCAGTACTTC.

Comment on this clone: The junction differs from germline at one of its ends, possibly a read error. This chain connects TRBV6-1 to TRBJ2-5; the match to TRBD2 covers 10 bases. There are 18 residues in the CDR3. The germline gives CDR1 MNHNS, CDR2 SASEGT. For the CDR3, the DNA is TGTGCCAGCAGAGAAGGACACGTTGGGCTAGCGGGAGAAGAGACCCAGTACTTC. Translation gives CASREGHVGLAGEETQYF.

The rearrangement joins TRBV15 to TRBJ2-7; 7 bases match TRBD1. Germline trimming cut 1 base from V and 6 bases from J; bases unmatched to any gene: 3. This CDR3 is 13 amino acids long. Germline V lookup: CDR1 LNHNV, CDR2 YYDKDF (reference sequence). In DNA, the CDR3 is TGTGCCACCAGCAGAGGGGACAGCAGCGAGCAGTACTTC. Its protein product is CATSRGDSSEQYF.

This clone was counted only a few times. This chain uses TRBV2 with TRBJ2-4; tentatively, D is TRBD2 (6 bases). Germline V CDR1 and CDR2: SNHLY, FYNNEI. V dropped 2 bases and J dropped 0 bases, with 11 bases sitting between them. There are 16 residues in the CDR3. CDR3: CASSEFISGAKNIQYF. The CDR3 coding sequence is TGTGCCAGCAGTGAATTTATTAGCGGAGCCAAAAACATTCAGTACTTC.

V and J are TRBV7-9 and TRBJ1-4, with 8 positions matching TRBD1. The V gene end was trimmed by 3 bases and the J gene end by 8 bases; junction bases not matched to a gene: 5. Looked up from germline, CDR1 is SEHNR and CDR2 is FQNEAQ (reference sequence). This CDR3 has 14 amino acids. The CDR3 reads CASSLQGAREKLFF. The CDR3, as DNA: TGTGCCAGCAGCTTGCAGGGGGCTCGAGAAAAACTGTTTTTT.

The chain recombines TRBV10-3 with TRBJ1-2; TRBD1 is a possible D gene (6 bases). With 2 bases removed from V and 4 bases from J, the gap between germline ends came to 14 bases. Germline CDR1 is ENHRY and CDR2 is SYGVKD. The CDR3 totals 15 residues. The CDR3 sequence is CAISEDVGQTYGYTF. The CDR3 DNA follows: TGTGCCATCAGTGAGGATGTGGGACAAACCTATGGCTACACCTTC.

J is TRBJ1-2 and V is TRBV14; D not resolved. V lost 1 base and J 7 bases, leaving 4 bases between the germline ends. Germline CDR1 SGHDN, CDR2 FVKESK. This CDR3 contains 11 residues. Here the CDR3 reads CASSQVSGYTF. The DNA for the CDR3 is TGTGCCAGCAGCCAAGTTAGTGGCTACACCTTC.

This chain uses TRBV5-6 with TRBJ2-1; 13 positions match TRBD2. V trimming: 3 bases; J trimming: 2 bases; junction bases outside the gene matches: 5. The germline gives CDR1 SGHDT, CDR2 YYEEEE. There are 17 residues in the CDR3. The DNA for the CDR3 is TGTGCCAGCAGCTCTACTAGCGGGAGGGCCCCCTACAATGAGCAGTTCTTC. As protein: CASSSTSGRAPYNEQFF.

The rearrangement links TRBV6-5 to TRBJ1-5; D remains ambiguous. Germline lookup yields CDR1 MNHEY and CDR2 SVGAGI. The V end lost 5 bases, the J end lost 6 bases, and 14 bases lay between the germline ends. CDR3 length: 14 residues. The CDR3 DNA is TGTGCCAGCAGTCCCGGGGATTTTAGTCAGCCCCAGCATTTT. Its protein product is CASSPGDFSQPQHF.

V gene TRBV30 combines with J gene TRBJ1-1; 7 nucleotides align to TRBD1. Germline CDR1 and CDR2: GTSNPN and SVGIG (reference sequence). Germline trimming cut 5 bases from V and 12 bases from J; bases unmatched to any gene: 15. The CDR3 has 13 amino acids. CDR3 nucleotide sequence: TGTGCCTGGTTGGGACAGCGGGTCGAGGGGTCTTTCTTT. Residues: CAWLGQRVEGSFF.

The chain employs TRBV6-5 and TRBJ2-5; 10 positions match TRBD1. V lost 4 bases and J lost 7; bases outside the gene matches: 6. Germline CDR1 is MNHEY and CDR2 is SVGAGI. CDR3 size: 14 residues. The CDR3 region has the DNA TGTGCCAGCAGTTCGGGACAGGGGACGGGGACCCAGTACTTC. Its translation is CASSSGQGTGTQYF.

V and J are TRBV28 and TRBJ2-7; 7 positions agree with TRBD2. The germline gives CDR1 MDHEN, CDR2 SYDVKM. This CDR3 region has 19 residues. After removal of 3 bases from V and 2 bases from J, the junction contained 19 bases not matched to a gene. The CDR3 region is CASSFSGQGGGSSPYEQYF. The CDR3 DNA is TGTGCCAGCAGTTTCTCCGGGCAGGGCGGCGGGAGTTCCCCCTACGAGCAGTACTTC.

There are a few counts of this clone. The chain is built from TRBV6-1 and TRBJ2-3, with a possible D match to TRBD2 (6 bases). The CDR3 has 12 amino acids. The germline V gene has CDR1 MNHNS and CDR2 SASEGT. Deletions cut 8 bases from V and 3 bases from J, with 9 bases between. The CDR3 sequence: CASASGTDTQYF. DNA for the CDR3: TGTGCCAGCGCGAGCGGGACAGATACGCAGTATTTT.

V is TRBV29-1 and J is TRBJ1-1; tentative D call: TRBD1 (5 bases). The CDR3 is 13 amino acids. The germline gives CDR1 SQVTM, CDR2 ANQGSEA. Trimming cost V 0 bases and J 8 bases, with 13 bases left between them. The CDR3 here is CSVEDPGRVEAFF. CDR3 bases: TGCAGCGTTGAAGATCCTGGCAGGGTGGAAGCTTTCTTT.

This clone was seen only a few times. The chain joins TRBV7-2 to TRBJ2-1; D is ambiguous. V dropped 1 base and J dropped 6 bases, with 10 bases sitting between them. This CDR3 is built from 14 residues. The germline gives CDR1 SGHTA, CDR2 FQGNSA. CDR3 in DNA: TGTGCCAGCAGCTTAGTACCTAGTCCCAATGAGCAGTTCTTC. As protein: CASSLVPSPNEQFF.

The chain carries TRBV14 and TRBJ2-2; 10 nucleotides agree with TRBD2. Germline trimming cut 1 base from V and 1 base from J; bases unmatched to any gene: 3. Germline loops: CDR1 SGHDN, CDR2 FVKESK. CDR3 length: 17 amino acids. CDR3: CASSQGRTSGNTGELFF. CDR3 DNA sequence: TGTGCCAGCAGCCAAGGAAGGACTAGCGGGAACACCGGGGAGCTGTTTTTT.

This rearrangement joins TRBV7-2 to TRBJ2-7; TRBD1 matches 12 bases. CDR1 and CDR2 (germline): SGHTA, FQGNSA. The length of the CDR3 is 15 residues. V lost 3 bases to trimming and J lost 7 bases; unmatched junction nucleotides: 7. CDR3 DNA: TGTGCCAGCAGCTTTAGGGGACAGGGGGCGGGAGAGCAGTACTTC. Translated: CASSFRGQGAGEQYF.

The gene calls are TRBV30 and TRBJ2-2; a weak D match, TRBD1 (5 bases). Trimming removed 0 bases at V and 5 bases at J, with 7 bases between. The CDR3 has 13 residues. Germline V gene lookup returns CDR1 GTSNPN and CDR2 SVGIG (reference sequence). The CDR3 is CAWSVQDTGELFF. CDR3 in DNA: TGTGCCTGGAGTGTACAGGATACCGGGGAGCTGTTTTTT.